The subject of this entry is one T cell receptor beta chain. Trimming took off 6 bases at V and 8 bases at J, with 19 bases between the two ends. Germline CDR1 is LNHDA and CDR2 is SQIVND (reference sequence). This CDR3 contains 14 residues. This entry comes from a study of glioma-infiltrating T cells after dendritic cell vaccination. Study overall: The vaccine used monocyte-derived dendritic cells pulsed overnight with autologous tumor lysate.

The protocol was immunoSEQ multiplex PCR, while the TCRdb copy is restricted to in-frame clones and leaves out a portion. The sample lists around 100,000 clones, roughly 76% occurring once. V and J are TRBV19 and TRBJ1-1; TRBD1 is a possible D gene (6 bases). The source was blood, collected before dendritic cell vaccination. The receptor was isolated from a human donor with glioblastoma. The CDR3 bases are TGTGCCAGTAGCGAGGGGGGGGGATACGTGGAAGCTTTCTTT. It specifies CASSEGGGYVEAFF.